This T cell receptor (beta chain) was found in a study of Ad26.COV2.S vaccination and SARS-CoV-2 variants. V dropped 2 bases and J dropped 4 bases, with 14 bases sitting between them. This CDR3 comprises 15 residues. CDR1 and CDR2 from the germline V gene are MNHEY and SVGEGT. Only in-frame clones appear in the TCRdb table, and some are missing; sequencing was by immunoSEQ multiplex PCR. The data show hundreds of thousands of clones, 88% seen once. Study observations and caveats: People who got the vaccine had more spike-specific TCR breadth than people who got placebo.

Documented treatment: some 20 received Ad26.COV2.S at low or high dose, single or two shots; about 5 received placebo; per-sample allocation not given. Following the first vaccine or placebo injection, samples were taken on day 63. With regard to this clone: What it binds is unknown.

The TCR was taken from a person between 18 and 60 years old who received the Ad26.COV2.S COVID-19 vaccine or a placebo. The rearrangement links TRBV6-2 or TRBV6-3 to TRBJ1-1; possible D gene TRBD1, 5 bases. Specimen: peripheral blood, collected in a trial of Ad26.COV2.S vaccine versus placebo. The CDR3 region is CASSYGPGDGTEAFF. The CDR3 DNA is TGTGCCAGCAGTTACGGCCCGGGGGATGGCACTGAAGCTTTCTTT.